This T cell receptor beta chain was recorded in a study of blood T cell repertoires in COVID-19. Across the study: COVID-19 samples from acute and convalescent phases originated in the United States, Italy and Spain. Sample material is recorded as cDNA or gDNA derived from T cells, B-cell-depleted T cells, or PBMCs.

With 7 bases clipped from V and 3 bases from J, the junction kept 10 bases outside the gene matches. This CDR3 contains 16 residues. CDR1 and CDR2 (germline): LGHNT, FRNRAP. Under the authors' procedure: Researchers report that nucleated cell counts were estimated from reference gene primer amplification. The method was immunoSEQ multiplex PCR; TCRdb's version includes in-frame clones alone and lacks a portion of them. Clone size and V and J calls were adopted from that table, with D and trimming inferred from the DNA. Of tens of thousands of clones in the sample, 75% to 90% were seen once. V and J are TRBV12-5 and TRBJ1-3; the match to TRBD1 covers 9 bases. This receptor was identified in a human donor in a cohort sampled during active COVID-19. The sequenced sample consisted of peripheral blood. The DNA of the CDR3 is TGTGCTAGTGCCCCCCTCGGGACAGGGCTTGGAAACACCATATATTTT. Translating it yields CASAPLGTGLGNTIYF.